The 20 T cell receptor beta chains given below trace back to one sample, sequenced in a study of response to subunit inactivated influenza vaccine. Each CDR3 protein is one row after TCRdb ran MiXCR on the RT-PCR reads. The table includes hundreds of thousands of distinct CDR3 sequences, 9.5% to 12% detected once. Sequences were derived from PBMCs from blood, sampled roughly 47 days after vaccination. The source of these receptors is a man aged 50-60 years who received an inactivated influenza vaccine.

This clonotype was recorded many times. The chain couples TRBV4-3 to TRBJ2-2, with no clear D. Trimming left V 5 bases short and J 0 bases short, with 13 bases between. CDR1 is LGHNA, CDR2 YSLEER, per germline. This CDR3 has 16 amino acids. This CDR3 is CASSAEPGANTGELFF. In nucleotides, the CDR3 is TGCGCCAGCAGCGCCGAACCGGGCGCGAACACCGGGGAGCTGTTTTTT.

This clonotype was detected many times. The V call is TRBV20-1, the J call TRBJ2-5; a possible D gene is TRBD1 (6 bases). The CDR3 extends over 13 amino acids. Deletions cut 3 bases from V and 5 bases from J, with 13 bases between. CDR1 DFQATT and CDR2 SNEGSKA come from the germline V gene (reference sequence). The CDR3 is CSASRQVKETQYF. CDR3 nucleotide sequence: TGCAGTGCTAGTAGACAGGTGAAGGAGACCCAGTACTTC.

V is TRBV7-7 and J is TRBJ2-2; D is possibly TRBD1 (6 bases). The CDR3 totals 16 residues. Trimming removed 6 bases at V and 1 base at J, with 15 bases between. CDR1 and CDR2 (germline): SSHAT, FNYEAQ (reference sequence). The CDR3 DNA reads TGTGCCAGCAGTCCCCACCCCAGGGGGAACACCGGGGAGCTGTTTTTT. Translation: CASSPHPRGNTGELFF.

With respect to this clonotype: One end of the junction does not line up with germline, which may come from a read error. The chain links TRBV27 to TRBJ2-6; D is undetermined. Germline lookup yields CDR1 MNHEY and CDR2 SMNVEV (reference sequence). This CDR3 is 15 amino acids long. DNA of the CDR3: TGTGCCAGCAGCTCCCCCGTCTCTGGGGACAACGTCCTGACTTTC. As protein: CASSSPVSGDNVLTF. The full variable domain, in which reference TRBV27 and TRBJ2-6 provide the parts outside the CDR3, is EAQVTQNPRYLITVTGKKLTVTCSQNMNHEYMSWYRQDPGLGLRQIYYSMNVEVTDKGDVPEGYKVSRKEKRNFPLILESPSPNQTSLYFCASSSPVSGDNVLTFGAGSRLTVL.

CDR3 amino acids: CASKAGRREFF. The CDR3 DNA sequence: TGTGCCAGCAAAGCAGGGAGGCGGGAGTTCTTC. V usage is TRBV2 and J usage is TRBJ2-1; weak D call: TRBD2 (6 bases). Looked up from germline, CDR1 is SNHLY and CDR2 is FYNNEI. The CDR3 runs to 11 residues. The V gene lost 7 bases and the J gene lost 14 bases, with 15 bases spanning the gap.

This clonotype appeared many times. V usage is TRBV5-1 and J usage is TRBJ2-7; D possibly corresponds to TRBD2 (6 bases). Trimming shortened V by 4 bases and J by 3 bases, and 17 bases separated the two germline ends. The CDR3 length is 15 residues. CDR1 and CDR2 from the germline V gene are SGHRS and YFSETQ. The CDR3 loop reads CASSPSRRGDYEQYF. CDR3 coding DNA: TGCGCCAGCAGCCCGAGCCGGCGGGGCGACTACGAGCAGTACTTC.

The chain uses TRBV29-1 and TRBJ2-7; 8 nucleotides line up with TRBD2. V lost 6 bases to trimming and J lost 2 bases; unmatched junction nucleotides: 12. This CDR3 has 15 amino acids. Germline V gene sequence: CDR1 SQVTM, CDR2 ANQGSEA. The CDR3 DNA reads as TGCAGCGTGGAATTTCCGGGACTAGTCACCTACGAGCAGTACTTC. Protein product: CSVEFPGLVTYEQYF.

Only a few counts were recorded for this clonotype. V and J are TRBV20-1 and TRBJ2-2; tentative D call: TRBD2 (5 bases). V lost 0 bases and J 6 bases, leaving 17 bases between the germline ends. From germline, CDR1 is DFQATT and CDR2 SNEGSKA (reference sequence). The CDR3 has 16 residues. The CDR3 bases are TGCAGTGCTAGAGATCCTGCTAGCTATGGCGCCGGGGAGCTGTTTTTT. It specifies CSARDPASYGAGELFF.

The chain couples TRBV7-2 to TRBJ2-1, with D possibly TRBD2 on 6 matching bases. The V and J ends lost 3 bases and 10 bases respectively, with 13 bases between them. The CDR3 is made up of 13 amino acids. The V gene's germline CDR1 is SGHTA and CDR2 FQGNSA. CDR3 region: CASSLEGPREQFF. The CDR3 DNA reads TGTGCCAGCAGCTTGGAGGGGCCCAGGGAGCAGTTCTTC.

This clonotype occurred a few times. This CDR3 is CASSLGPRNTGELFF. The DNA of the CDR3 is TGTGCCAGCAGCTTAGGTCCCAGAAACACCGGGGAGCTGTTTTTT. The chain has TRBV11-2 and TRBJ2-2; D gene uncertain. Germline V lookup: CDR1 SGHAT, CDR2 FQNNGV. The germline V and J ends were trimmed by 1 base and 2 bases, with 8 bases remaining between them. There are 15 residues in the CDR3.

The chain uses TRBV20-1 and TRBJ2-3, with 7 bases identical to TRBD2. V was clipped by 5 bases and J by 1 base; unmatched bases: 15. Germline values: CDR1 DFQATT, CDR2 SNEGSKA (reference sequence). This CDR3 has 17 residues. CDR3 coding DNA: TGCAGTGCTGCACCTATGGCGGGGGTCTCCGGCACAGATACGCAGTATTTT. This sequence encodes CSAAPMAGVSGTDTQYF.

Here the CDR3 DNA reads TGTGCCAGTTCTTTCAGGTCAAACACAGATACGCAGTATTTT. The encoded protein is CASSFRSNTDTQYF. The chain links TRBV2 to TRBJ2-3; D uncertain. The CDR3 is 14 residues long. The germline V gene has CDR1 SNHLY and CDR2 FYNNEI. Trimming took off 9 bases at V and 2 bases at J, with 15 bases between the two ends.

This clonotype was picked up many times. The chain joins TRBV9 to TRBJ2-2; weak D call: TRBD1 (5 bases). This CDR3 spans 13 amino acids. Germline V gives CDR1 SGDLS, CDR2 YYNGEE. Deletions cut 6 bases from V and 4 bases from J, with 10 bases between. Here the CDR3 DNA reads TGTGCCAGCACAAAGGGGCTCACCGGGGAGCTGTTTTTT. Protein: CASTKGLTGELFF.

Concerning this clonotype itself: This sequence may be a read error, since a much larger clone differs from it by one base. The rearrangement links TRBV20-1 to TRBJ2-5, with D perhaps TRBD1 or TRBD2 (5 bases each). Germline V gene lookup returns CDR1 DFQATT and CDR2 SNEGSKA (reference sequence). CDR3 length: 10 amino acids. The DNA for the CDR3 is TGCAGTGCACGCAGGGAGACCCGGTACTTC. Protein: CSARRETRYF.

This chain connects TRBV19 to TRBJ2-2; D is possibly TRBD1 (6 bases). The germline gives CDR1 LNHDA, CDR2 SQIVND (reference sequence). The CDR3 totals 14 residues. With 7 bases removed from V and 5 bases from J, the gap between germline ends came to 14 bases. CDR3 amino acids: CASNSPRGTGELFF. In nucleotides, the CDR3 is TGTGCCAGTAATTCCCCCAGGGGAACCGGGGAGCTGTTTTTT. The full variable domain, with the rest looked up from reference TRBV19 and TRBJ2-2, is DGGITQSPKYLFRKEGQNVTLSCEQNLNHDAMYWYRQDPGQGLRLIYYSQIVNDFQKGDIAEGYSVSREKKESFPLTVTSAQKNPTAFYLCASNSPRGTGELFFGEGSRLTVL.

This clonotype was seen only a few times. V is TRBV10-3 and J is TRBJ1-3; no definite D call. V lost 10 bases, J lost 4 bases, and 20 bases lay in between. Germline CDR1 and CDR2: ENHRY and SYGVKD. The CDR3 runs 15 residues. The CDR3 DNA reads TGTGCCAGCGAACCCTCCGGCCCTAGGGGAAACACCATATATTTT. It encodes CASEPSGPRGNTIYF.

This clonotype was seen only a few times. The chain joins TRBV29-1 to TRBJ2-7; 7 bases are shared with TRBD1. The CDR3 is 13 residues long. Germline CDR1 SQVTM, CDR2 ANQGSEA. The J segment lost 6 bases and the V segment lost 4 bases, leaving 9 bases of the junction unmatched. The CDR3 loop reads CSVAWSGGSEQYF. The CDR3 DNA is TGCAGCGTTGCTTGGTCAGGGGGAAGCGAGCAGTACTTC.

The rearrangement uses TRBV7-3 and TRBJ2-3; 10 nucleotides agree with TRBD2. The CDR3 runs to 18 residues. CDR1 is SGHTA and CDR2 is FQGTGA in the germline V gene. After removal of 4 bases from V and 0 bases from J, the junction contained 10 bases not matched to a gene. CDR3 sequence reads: CASSSLGTSVSSTDTQYF. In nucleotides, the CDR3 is TGTGCCAGCAGCTCCCTAGGGACTAGCGTCTCTAGCACAGATACGCAGTATTTT. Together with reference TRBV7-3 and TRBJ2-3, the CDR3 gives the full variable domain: GAGVSQTPSNKVTEKGKYVELRCDPISGHTALYWYRQSLGQGPEFLIYFQGTGAADDSGLPNDRFFAVRPEGSVSTLKIQRTERGDSAVYLCASSSLGTSVSSTDTQYFGPGTRLTVL.

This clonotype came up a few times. The CDR3 spells CSVEDFEDRPSTDTQYF. CDR3 DNA: TGCAGCGTTGAAGACTTTGAGGACAGGCCTAGCACAGATACGCAGTATTTT. This chain joins TRBV29-1 and TRBJ2-3; 7 positions match TRBD1. Germline CDR1 is SQVTM and CDR2 is ANQGSEA. V lost 0 bases and J lost 0; bases outside the gene matches: 9. CDR3 length equals 17 residues.

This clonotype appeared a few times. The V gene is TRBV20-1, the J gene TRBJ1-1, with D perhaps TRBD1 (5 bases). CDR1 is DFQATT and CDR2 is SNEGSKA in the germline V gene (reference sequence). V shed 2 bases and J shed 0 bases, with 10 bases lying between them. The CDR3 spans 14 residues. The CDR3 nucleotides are TGCAGTGCTAGACGTAGGGGTATGAACACTGAAGCTTTCTTT. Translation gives CSARRRGMNTEAFF.